These T cell receptor beta chains were read from a single sample in a study of blood T cell repertoires in COVID-19. TCRdb keeps only in-frame clones here, not all; method: immunoSEQ multiplex PCR. The sample lists around 330,000 clones, around nine tenths occurring once. The sequenced material came from PBMCs or T cells enriched from blood (not recorded which). The receptors stem from a man in his 60s who had recovered from COVID-19. Both conserved end residues are part of each CDR3. The D gene is left open where the match is weak. Expanded clones are given a class, and other clones once, few, many or no size at all.

J | V | size | D | DNA | CDR3
TRBJ2-3 | TRBV7-9 | - | - | TGTGCCAGCAGCGATACTGAACTTACGCAGTATTTT | CASSDTELTQYF
TRBJ1-2 | TRBV6-5 | - | TRBD1 | TGTGCCAGTTCGGGACAGGGAACATATGGCTACACCTTC | CASSGQGTYGYTF
TRBJ2-2 | TRBV2 | - | - | TGTGCCAGCGCTCCAACCTCCAGAGGTTACACCGGGGAGCTGTTTTTT | CASAPTSRGYTGELFF
TRBJ2-7 | TRBV24-1 | - | - | TGTGCCACCAGCGGCCCCTCCCTGAACAGCTACGAGCAGTACTTC | CATSGPSLNSYEQYF
TRBJ2-1 | TRBV7-9 | - | TRBD1 | TGTGCCAGCAGCTTAGGGGGGGACAGGGACAATGAGCAGTTCTTC | CASSLGGDRDNEQFF
TRBJ2-1 | TRBV6-5 | - | TRBD1 | TGTGCCAGCAGGTACGGACAGGGAATAACGAATGAGCAGTTCTTC | CASRYGQGITNEQFF
TRBJ2-1 | TRBV29-1 | - | - | TGCAGCGTTGGGAGGGGCTCCTACAATGAGCAGTTCTTC | CSVGRGSYNEQFF
TRBJ1-2 | TRBV6-1 | - | TRBD1 | TGTGCCAGCAGTGAGGGGACAGGGGGCCAGACACACTATGGCTACACCTTC | CASSEGTGGQTHYGYTF
TRBJ2-7 | TRBV7-2 | once | TRBD2 | TGTGCCAGCAGCTACAGCCCGACTAGCGGGAAGGAGGGAGAGCAGTACTTC | CASSYSPTSGKEGEQYF
TRBJ2-7 | TRBV5-6 | - | - | TGTGCCAGCAGCTTAGCCTCATCGGGTCACGAGCAGTACTTC | CASSLASSGHEQYF
TRBJ2-3 | TRBV28 | - | TRBD2 | TGTGCCAGCAGTTTCGGGGGCTTCGGACTAGCGGGAGGGTTAGATACGCAGTATTTT | CASSFGGFGLAGGLDTQYF
TRBJ2-1 | TRBV29-1 | - | TRBD2 | TGCAGCGCCCGAACCCCGACTAGCGGGAGTATTAGAAATGAGCAGTTCTTC | CSARTPTSGSIRNEQFF
TRBJ2-2 | TRBV6-5 | - | TRBD1 | TGTGCCAGCAGTTCCGGGACAGGGGTATCCACCGGGGAGCTGTTTTTT | CASSSGTGVSTGELFF
TRBJ2-5 | TRBV19 | - | - | TGTGCCAGTAGTATTAGGGGATTACAAGAGACCCAGTACTTC | CASSIRGLQETQYF
TRBJ1-5 | TRBV4-2 | - | TRBD1 | TGTGCCAGCAGAGATACGGACAGGGGGCATCAGCCCCAGCATTTT | CASRDTDRGHQPQHF
TRBJ2-5 | TRBV27 | - | TRBD1 | TGTGCCAGCAGTTGGGGAACAGGGGGCGAAGGGGAGACCCAGTACTTC | CASSWGTGGEGETQYF
TRBJ2-7 | TRBV5-1 | - | TRBD1 | TGCGCCAGCAGCACAACAGGGGACGCCTACGAGCAGTACTTC | CASSTTGDAYEQYF
TRBJ1-5 | TRBV7-9 | - | TRBD1 | TGTGCCAGCAGCCCACCCGGGACAGGAGAACAGCCCCAGCATTTT | CASSPPGTGEQPQHF
TRBJ2-1 | TRBV6-5 | once | TRBD2 | TGTGCCAGCAGTATAGCGGGGAAATCCTACAATGAGCAGTTCTTC | CASSIAGKSYNEQFF
TRBJ2-2 | TRBV5-1 | few | TRBD1 | TGCGCCAGCAGCGCCGGGGACAGGGATGCCGGGGAGCTGTTTTTT | CASSAGDRDAGELFF
TRBJ2-1 | TRBV6-5 | - | TRBD1 | TGTGCCAGTGCAACAGGGGGCTCCTACAATGAGCAGTTCTTC | CASATGGSYNEQFF
TRBJ1-2 | TRBV6-5 | - | TRBD1 | TGTGCCAGCAGCCAGGGACAGAACTATGGCTACACCTTC | CASSQGQNYGYTF
TRBJ2-1 | TRBV3-1/TRBV3-2 | once | TRBD2 | TGTGCCAGCAGCCGCGGACTAGTAAACTACAATGAGCAGTTCTTC | CASSRGLVNYNEQFF
TRBJ2-3 | TRBV6-5 | - | TRBD2 | TGTGCCAGCAGTTACGCTAGCGGGAAGTGGGCAGATACGCAGTATTTT | CASSYASGKWADTQYF
TRBJ2-1 | TRBV5-1 | - | TRBD2 | TGCGCCAGCAGCTTGGTAGCGGGAAGTGCCTACAATGAGCAGTTCTTC | CASSLVAGSAYNEQFF